Given below is one T cell receptor (beta chain) in context. The CDR3 totals 14 residues. Trimming stripped 2 bases from V and 0 bases from J, with 8 bases between. Germline CDR1 is SGDLS and CDR2 is YYNGEE. The sample comes from a study of blood T cell repertoires in COVID-19. Study background: The United States, Italy and Spain provided the acute and convalescent COVID-19 samples. Nucleic acid was either cDNA or gDNA, and it came from T cells, B-cell-depleted T cells, or PBMCs.

In the original workflow: Amplifying reference gene primers gave estimates of nucleated cell counts. The assay was immunoSEQ multiplex PCR, and TCRdb's table has in-frame clones only and misses some. Clone size and V and J calls were adopted from that table, with D and trimming inferred from the DNA. The table records 90,000 to 120,000 clones, 70% to 90% of them present only once. The TCR was taken from a man aged 35-49 years with active or convalescent COVID-19. The material sequenced was peripheral blood. The rearrangement links TRBV9 to TRBJ1-1, with a tentative D call TRBD1 (5 bases). CDR3 nucleotide sequence: TGTGCCAGCAGCGTCGGGGGGATGAACACTGAAGCTTTCTTT. Translated: CASSVGGMNTEAFF.